The text below deals with one T cell receptor (beta chain). What it binds is unknown. This specimen belongs to a study of T cell responses to AZD1222 COVID-19 vaccine. Measured with immunoSEQ multiplex PCR; TCRdb has only the in-frame clones, and not every one. The data show about 92,000 clones, roughly nine tenths seen once. After removal of 0 bases from V and 9 bases from J, the junction contained 13 bases not matched to a gene. Germline CDR1 SGHRS, CDR2 YFSETQ. This CDR3 comprises 17 residues. Study findings and constraints: The study identified only five to seven AZD1222 recipients as seropositive at baseline.

This TCR came from an adult in good health. The genes are TRBV5-1 and TRBJ2-1, with 9 nucleotides matching TRBD2. The sample in question was peripheral blood, obtained on day 0 of AZD1222 vaccination. The chain's CDR3 is CASSLEVGLAGSGEQFF. The CDR3 DNA is TGCGCCAGCAGCTTGGAGGTCGGGCTAGCGGGGTCGGGTGAGCAGTTCTTC.